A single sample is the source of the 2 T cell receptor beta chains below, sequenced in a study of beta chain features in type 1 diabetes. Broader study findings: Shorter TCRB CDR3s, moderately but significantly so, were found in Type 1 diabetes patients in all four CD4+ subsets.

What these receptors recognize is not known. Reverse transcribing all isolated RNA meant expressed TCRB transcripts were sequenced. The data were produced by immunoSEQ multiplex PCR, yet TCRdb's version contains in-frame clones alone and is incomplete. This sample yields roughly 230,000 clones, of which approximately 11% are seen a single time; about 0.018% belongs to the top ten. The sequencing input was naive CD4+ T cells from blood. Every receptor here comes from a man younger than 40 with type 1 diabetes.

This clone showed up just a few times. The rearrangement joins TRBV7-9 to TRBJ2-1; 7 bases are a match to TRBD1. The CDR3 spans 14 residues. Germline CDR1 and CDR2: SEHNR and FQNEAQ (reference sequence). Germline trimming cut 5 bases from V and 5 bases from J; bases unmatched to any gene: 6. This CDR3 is CASSQRQGNNEQFF. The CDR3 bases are TGTGCCAGCAGCCAGCGACAGGGCAACAATGAGCAGTTCTTC. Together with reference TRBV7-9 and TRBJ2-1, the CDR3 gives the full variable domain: DTGVSQNPRHKITKRGQNVTFRCDPISEHNRLYWYRQTLGQGPEFLTYFQNEAQLEKSRLLSDRFSAERPKGSFSTLEIQRTEQGDSAMYLCASSQRQGNNEQFFGPGTRLTVL.

CDR3 sequence (DNA): TGTGCCAGCAGCGTAGAAAGGCGGCCGAGCTCCTACAATGAGCAGTTCTTC. Protein product: CASSVERRPSSYNEQFF. The chain carries TRBV9 and TRBJ2-1; D uncertain. Germline CDR1 and CDR2: SGDLS and YYNGEE. The length of the CDR3 is 17 residues. V lost 0 bases and J lost 0, with 13 bases in between.